The clone carrying this T cell receptor beta chain was observed a few times. The sample originates from a study of T cells after yellow fever vaccination. The V end was cut by 4 bases, the J end by 4 bases, with 15 bases between. Germline V CDR1 and CDR2: SGHDT, YYEEEE. This CDR3 spans 15 amino acids. TCRdb reprocessed the 5' RACE reads with MiXCR, giving one entry per CDR3 protein. Of 300,000 to 400,000 distinct CDR3 sequences listed, 8% to 10% are singletons. Sequencing was performed on PBMCs, taken on the day of the first yellow fever vaccination. The receptor comes from a man younger than 30 who received the YFV17D yellow fever vaccine. The gene calls are TRBV5-6 and TRBJ2-1, with no clear D. The CDR3 nucleotides read TGTGCCAGCAGCCCCTCCCGGGTAGAATACAATGAGCAGTTCTTC. Translated, it gives CASSPSRVEYNEQFF. The full variable domain, rest sourced from reference TRBV5-6 and TRBJ2-1, is DAGVTQSPTHLIKTRGQQVTLRCSPKSGHDTVSWYQQALGQGPQFIFQYYEEEERQRGNFPDRFSGHQFPNYSSELNVNALLLGDSALYLCASSPSRVEYNEQFFGPGTRLTVL.